This T cell receptor (beta chain) originates from a study of T cell repertoires in cytomegalovirus infection. General study results and limits: The ex vivo response was dominated by HLA-C-restricted CMV-specific TCR beta clonotypes.

Points on this clonotype: The antigen is undetermined.

This CDR3 has 15 residues. Germline CDR1 is LGHDT and CDR2 is YNNKEL (reference sequence). V was clipped by 3 bases and J by 4 bases, with 14 bases between them. TCRdb reprocessed the reads with MiXCR, giving one entry per CDR3 protein. The table shows hundreds of thousands of distinct CDR3 sequences, with 40% to 50% occurring only once. Sequencing was performed on cultured PBMCs, taken from culture after CMV antigen stimulation. The source is a human donor in good health (CMV status not recorded). Some clones in this sample may be carry-over from other donors' samples. The chain joins TRBV3-1 to TRBJ2-3; unclear D gene. The CDR3: CASSQGGVGADTQYF. In DNA form, the CDR3 reads TGTGCCAGCAGCCAGGGTGGGGTCGGTGCAGATACGCAGTATTTT.